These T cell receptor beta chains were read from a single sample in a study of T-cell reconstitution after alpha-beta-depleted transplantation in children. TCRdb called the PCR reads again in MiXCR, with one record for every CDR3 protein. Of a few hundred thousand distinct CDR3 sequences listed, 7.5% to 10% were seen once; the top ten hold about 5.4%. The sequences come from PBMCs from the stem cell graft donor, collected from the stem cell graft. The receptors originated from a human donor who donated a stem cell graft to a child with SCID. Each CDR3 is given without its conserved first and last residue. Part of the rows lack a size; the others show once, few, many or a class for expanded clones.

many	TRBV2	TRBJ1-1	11	ASTTGRYTEAF
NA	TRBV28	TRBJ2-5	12	ASSSFRRQETQY
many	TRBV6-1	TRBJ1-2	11	ASSELHSYGYT
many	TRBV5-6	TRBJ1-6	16	ASSRDREIYSYNSPLH
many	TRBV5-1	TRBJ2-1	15	ASSEQGAFEGYNEQF
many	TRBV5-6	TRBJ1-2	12	ASSLNRVIYGYT
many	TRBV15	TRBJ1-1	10	ATGHPGTEAF
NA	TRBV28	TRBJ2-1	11	ASGLFTNNEQF
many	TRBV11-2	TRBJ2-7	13	ASSYPGRTLYEQY
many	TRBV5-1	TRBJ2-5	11	ASNPGVGETQY
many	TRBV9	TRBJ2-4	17	ASSDGGDRGFIAKNIQY
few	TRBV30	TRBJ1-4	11	AWKRTALEKLF
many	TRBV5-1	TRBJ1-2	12	ASSLSQDPYGYT
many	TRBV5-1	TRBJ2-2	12	ASRTEGYTGELF
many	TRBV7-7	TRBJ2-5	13	ASSLGFGVQETQY
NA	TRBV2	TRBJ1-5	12	ASSVVNGNQPQH
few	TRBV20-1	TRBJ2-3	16	SASTTRASGGVADTQY
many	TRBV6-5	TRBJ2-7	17	ASSYSGLGSGGVSYEQY
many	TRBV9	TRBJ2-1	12	ASSVGRGGNEQF
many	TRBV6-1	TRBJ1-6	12	ASTGQGYYRPLH
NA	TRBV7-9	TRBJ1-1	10	ASSRQGEAAF
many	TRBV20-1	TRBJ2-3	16	SAQVGQSASGIPDTQY
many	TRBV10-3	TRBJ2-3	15	AISESWTLESTDTQY
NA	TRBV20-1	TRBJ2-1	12	SARGAGGLLEQF
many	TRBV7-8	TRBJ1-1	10	ASSPNRGEAF
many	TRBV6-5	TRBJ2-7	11	ASRRDSIYEQY
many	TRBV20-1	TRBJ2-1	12	SADRGRTYNEQF
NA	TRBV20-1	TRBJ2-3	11	SAQHSGDKVQY
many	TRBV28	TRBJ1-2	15	ASRHSPSFDRDYGYT
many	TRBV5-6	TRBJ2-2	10	ASSLHVGELF
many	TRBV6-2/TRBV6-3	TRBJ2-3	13	ASSSTAGRTDTQY
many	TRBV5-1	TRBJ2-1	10	ASRPQGNEQF
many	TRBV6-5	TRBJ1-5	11	ASSSTVNQPQH
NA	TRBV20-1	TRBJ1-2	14	SAPGGIGSRLDGYT
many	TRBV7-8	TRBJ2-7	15	ASSLIGTALSSYEQY
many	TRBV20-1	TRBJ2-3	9	SARAADTQY
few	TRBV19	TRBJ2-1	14	ASSPRRTSVNNEQF
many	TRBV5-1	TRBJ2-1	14	ASSPTGTGEINEQF
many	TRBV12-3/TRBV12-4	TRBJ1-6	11	ASSGDGNSPLH
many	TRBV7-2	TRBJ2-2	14	ASSRFGGRRTGELF
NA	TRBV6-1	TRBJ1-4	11	ASSRTANEKLF
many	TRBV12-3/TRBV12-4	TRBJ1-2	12	ASLAGGLSGGYT
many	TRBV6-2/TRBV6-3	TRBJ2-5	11	ASSPGLAGTQY